This T cell receptor beta chain was profiled in a study of T cell repertoires in cytomegalovirus infection. For the study at large: HLA-B-restricted CMV epitopes that are well studied, plus recently identified HLA-C-restricted ones, were used by the study. Indications came from public TCR beta signatures; they pointed to CMV infection and to a matching HLA type.

Germline-derived CDR1 and CDR2 are SGHTA and FQGNSA. The germline V and J ends were trimmed by 2 bases and 8 bases, with 10 bases remaining between them. This CDR3 is 13 amino acids long. TCRdb called the reads again in MiXCR, with one record for every CDR3 protein. The sample lists more than 35,000 distinct CDR3 sequences, about 54% seen once, with roughly 90% in the top ten. This clonotype was counted only a few times. Its target is not known. Overall study findings and caveats: Dominating the ex vivo response were HLA-C-restricted CMV-specific TCR beta clonotypes. People with CMV and the relevant HLA were identified by cumulative public TCR beta family frequency.

The TCR was taken from a human donor in good health (CMV status not recorded). Some clones in this sample may be carry-over from other donors' samples. V usage is TRBV7-2 and J usage is TRBJ2-1; D is perhaps TRBD2 (6 bases). The input for sequencing was CD8+ T cells from cultured PBMCs, taken from culture after CMV antigen stimulation. The CDR3, as DNA: TGTGCCAGCAGCTTAAAATGGGGGGATGAGCAGTTCTTC. Its protein product is CASSLKWGDEQFF.